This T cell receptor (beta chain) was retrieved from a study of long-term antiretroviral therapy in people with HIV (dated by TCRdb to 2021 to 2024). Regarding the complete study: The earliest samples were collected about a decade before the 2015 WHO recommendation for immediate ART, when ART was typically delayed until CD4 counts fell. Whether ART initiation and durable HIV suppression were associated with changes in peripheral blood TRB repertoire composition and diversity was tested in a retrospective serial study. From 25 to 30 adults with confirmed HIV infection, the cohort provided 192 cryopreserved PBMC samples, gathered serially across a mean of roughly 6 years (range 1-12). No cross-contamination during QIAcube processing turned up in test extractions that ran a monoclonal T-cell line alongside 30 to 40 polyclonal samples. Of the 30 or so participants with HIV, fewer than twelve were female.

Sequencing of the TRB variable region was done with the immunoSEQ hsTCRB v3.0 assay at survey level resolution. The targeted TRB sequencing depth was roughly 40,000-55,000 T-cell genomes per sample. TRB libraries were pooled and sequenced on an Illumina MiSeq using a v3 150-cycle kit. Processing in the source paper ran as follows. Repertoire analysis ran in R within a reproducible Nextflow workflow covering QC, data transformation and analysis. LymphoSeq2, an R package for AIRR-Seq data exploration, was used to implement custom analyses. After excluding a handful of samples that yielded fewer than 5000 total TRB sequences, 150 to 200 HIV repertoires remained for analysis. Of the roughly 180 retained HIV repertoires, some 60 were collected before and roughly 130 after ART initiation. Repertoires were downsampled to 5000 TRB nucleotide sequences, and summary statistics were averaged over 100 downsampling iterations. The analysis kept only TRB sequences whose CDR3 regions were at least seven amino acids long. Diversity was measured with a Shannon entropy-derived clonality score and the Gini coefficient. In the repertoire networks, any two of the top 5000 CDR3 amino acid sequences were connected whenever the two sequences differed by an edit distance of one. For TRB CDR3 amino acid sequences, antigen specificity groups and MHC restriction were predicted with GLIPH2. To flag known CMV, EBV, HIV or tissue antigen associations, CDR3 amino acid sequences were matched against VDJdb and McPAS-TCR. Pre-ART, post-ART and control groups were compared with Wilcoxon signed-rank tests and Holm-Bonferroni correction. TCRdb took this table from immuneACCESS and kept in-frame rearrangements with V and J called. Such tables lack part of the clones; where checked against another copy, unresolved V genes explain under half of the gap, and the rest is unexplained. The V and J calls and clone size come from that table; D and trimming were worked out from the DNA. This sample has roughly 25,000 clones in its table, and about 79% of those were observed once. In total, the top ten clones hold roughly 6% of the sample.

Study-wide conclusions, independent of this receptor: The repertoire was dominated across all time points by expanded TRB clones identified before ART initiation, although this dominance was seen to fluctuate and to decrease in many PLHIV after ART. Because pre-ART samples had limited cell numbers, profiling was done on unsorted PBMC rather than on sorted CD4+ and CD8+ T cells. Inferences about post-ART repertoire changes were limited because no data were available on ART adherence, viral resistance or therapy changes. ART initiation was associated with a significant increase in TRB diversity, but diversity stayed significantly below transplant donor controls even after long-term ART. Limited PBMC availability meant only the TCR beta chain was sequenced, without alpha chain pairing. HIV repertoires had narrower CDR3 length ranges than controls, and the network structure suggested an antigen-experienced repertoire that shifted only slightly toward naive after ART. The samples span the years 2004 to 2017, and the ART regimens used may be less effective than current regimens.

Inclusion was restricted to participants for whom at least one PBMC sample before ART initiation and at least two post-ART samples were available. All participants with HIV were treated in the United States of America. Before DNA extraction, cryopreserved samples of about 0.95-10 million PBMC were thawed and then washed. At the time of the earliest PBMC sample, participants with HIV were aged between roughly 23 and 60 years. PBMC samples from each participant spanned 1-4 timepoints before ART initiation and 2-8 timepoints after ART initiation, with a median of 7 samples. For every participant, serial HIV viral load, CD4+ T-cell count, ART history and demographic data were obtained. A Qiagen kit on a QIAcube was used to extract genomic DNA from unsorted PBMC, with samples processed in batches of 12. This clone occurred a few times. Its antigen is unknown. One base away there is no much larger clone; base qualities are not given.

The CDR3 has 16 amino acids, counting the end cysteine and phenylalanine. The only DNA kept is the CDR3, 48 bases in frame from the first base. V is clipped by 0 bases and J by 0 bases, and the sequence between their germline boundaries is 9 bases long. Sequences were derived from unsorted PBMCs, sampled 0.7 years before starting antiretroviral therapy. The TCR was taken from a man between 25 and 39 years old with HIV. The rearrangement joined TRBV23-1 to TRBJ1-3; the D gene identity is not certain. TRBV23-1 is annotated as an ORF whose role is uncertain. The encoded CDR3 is CASSQSHRSSGNTIYF. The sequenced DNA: TGCGCCAGCAGTCAATCCCACAGAAGCTCTGGAAACACCATATATTTT.